The 22 T cell receptor beta chains given below trace back to one sample, sequenced in a study of T cell responses to AZD1222 COVID-19 vaccine. Some clones are missing from TCRdb's copy, which holds only in-frame ones; the method was immunoSEQ multiplex PCR. The table shows about 99,000 clones, with just over 90% occurring only once. Here the sequenced sample was peripheral blood, taken 28 days after the second AZD1222 dose. The receptor source for this set is an adult who received the AZD1222 COVID-19 vaccine.

The rearrangement links TRBV7-2 to TRBJ1-6; no reliable D call. CDR3 size: 14 residues. CDR1 SGHTA and CDR2 FQGNSA come from the germline V gene. V lost 1 base to trimming and J lost 10 bases, with 11 bases between them. Here the CDR3 DNA reads TGTGCCAGCAGCTTAGAACAATTGAGGTCACCCCTCCACTTT. Its protein product is CASSLEQLRSPLHF.

This chain connects TRBV11-2 to TRBJ2-5; 9 bases are a match to TRBD2. In germline, CDR1 is SGHAT, CDR2 FQNNGV. V was clipped by 5 bases and J by 1 base; unmatched bases: 8. This CDR3 is built from 16 residues. The CDR3 DNA sequence: TGTGCCAGCAGCCCCCGATTAGCGGGAGTCCAAGAGACCCAGTACTTC. Residues: CASSPRLAGVQETQYF.

V usage is TRBV11-3 and J usage is TRBJ1-2; no reliable D call. The CDR3 is 17 amino acids. V lost 3 bases to trimming and J lost 7 bases, with 24 bases between them. Germline V gives CDR1 SGHNT, CDR2 YENEEA. In DNA form, the CDR3 reads TGTGCCAGCAGCTTCTCGGGCCTCAAAGGGAAAGTATCTGGCTACACCTTC. Its translation is CASSFSGLKGKVSGYTF.

The rearrangement joins TRBV6-2 or TRBV6-3 to TRBJ2-3; a possible D gene is TRBD2 (7 bases). Trimming removed 4 bases at V and 8 bases at J, with 10 bases between. Looked up from germline, CDR1 is MNHEY and CDR2 is SVGEGT. This CDR3 contains 12 residues. In DNA form, the CDR3 reads TGTGCCAGCAGTTCCGCGGGGGCTACGCAGTATTTT. Residues: CASSSAGATQYF.

The chain links TRBV28 to TRBJ1-1; D ambiguous. Germline V gene lookup returns CDR1 MDHEN and CDR2 SYDVKM. The CDR3 totals 16 residues. The V and J ends lost 2 bases and 4 bases respectively, with 17 bases between them. This CDR3 is CASSLPERAFSTEAFF. The DNA for the CDR3 is TGTGCCAGCAGTTTACCCGAAAGGGCATTCTCCACTGAAGCTTTCTTT.

The rearrangement links TRBV19 to TRBJ2-7, with 10 nucleotides matching TRBD2. The germline V gene encodes CDR1 LNHDA and CDR2 SQIVND (reference sequence). The CDR3 is 13 amino acids. Trimming took 4 bases from V and 5 from J; bases not matched to a gene: 2. CDR3 in DNA: TGTGCCAGTAGTACTAGCGGGAGCAACGAGCAGTACTTC. This gives the protein CASSTSGSNEQYF.

The chain recombines TRBV10-3 with TRBJ2-2; 9 positions agree with TRBD1. V shed 4 bases, J shed 6 bases, and the junction held 9 bases outside the gene matches. Germline V lookup: CDR1 ENHRY, CDR2 SYGVKD. This CDR3 is 16 amino acids long. The CDR3 bases are TGTGCCATCAGTGGAGGGGGTGGGACAGGGCCCGGGGAGCTGTTTTTT. It yields the protein CAISGGGGTGPGELFF.

CDR3 DNA sequence: TGTGCCAGCAGCTTGTTCGACGAGCAGTACTTC. Its translation: CASSLFDEQYF. J is TRBJ2-7 and V is TRBV5-6; no clear D gene. The CDR3 length is 11 residues. CDR1 and CDR2 (germline): SGHDT, YYEEEE. Trimming took 1 base from V and 5 from J, leaving 4 bases between them.

This clone occurred once. This chain joins TRBV5-1 and TRBJ2-7, with 8 bases that match TRBD1. With V trimmed by 0 bases and J by 5 bases, 10 bases remained unmatched. Germline values: CDR1 SGHRS, CDR2 YFSETQ. This CDR3 region has 16 residues. The DNA for the CDR3 is TGCGCCAGCAGCTTGGGCGGAGGACAGGGAATCCACGAGCAGTACTTC. Translating it yields CASSLGGGQGIHEQYF.

Only one count was recorded for this clone. The chain joins TRBV4-3 to TRBJ1-2; no reliable D call. Deletions cut 0 bases from V and 8 bases from J, with 10 bases between. The CDR3 contains 13 residues. From germline, CDR1 is LGHNA and CDR2 YSLEER. CDR3 nucleotide sequence: TGCGCCAGCAGCCAAGACAGTGGATGGGGCTACACCTTC. Translating it yields CASSQDSGWGYTF.

The chain is built from TRBV7-9 and TRBJ1-2, with D possibly being TRBD1 (5 bases). The germline gives CDR1 SEHNR, CDR2 FQNEAQ (reference sequence). The CDR3 sequence is 12 residues long. With 1 base removed from V and 10 bases from J, the gap between germline ends came to 10 bases. The CDR3 DNA reads TGTGCCAGCAGCTTAGGGGACCGTGACTACACCTTC. Translation: CASSLGDRDYTF.

This chain links TRBV11-2 with TRBJ1-1; no reliable D call. V dropped 0 bases and J dropped 11 bases, with 13 bases sitting between them. This CDR3 spans 13 amino acids. Germline V gene sequence: CDR1 SGHAT, CDR2 FQNNGV. The CDR3 protein is CASSLDLGTGAFF. The CDR3 DNA sequence: TGTGCCAGCAGCTTAGATCTGGGTACCGGGGCTTTCTTT.

The V gene is TRBV10-3, the J gene TRBJ2-3, with D uncertain. The CDR3 has 14 residues. Trimming stripped 3 bases from V and 1 base from J, with 8 bases between. Germline V lookup: CDR1 ENHRY, CDR2 SYGVKD. CDR3 region: CAISDSMGTDTQYF. CDR3 DNA sequence: TGTGCCATCAGTGACTCCATGGGCACAGATACGCAGTATTTT.

This clone has a single count. The rearrangement joins TRBV7-9 to TRBJ1-1, with D perhaps TRBD1 (6 bases). Germline V lookup: CDR1 SEHNR, CDR2 FQNEAQ (reference sequence). The CDR3 sequence is 15 residues long. V was cut by 5 bases and J by 0 bases, with 13 bases left in between. In DNA, the CDR3 is TGTGCCAGCAGCCCAAGGGGGACCGTGAACACTGAAGCTTTCTTT. It yields the protein CASSPRGTVNTEAFF.

This chain links TRBV5-1 with TRBJ1-1; D might be TRBD1 (6 bases). Germline CDR1 SGHRS, CDR2 YFSETQ. The CDR3 is 15 amino acids. The germline V and J ends were trimmed by 0 bases and 1 base, with 10 bases remaining between them. The CDR3, as DNA: TGCGCCAGCAGCTTGGCCGGGGGCACGAACACTGAAGCTTTCTTT. Encoded protein: CASSLAGGTNTEAFF.

The V gene is TRBV10-3, the J gene TRBJ1-2, with unresolved D. V was trimmed by 0 bases and J by 2 bases, leaving 7 bases between them. The length of the CDR3 is 14 residues. The germline V gene has CDR1 ENHRY and CDR2 SYGVKD. CDR3: CAISESIANYGYTF. The CDR3 region has the DNA TGTGCCATCAGTGAGTCTATAGCAAACTATGGCTACACCTTC.

The V call is TRBV29-1, the J call TRBJ1-2; 9 bases agree with TRBD1. CDR3 length: 13 amino acids. V dropped 6 bases and J dropped 8; count of bases not matched to a gene: 10. Germline V gene lookup returns CDR1 SQVTM and CDR2 ANQGSEA. CDR3 region: CSVNTGGAEGYTF. The DNA for the CDR3 is TGCAGCGTAAATACAGGGGGCGCGGAAGGCTACACCTTC.

The chain carries TRBV29-1 and TRBJ1-2, with D perhaps TRBD1 (5 bases). V lost 1 base to trimming and J lost 3 bases, with 12 bases between them. Germline lookup yields CDR1 SQVTM and CDR2 ANQGSEA. This CDR3 has 14 amino acids. The CDR3 reads CSVEGGVGDYGYTF. CDR3 nucleotide sequence: TGCAGCGTTGAAGGGGGGGTAGGGGACTATGGCTACACCTTC.

The V and J genes are TRBV15 and TRBJ1-6; the D gene is possibly TRBD1 (6 bases). CDR1 and CDR2 (germline): LNHNV, YYDKDF (reference sequence). Trimming took 0 bases from V and 7 from J, leaving 10 bases between them. The CDR3 covers 15 residues. CDR3 sequence reads: CATSREDRPNSPLHF. In DNA, the CDR3 is TGTGCCACCAGCAGAGAGGACAGACCAAATTCACCCCTCCACTTT.

The chain's CDR3 is CAISEQPTATGNTIYF. DNA of the CDR3: TGTGCCATCAGTGAGCAGCCAACGGCGACTGGAAACACCATATATTTT. This chain connects TRBV10-3 to TRBJ1-3; D not resolved. CDR1 and CDR2 (germline): ENHRY, SYGVKD. The CDR3 contains 16 residues. The V gene lost 2 bases and the J gene lost 2 bases, with 13 bases spanning the gap.

The chain carries TRBV19 and TRBJ1-3; D remains ambiguous. Trimming cost V 4 bases and J 0 bases, with 10 bases left between them. This CDR3 is 15 amino acids long. CDR1 and CDR2 (germline): LNHDA, SQIVND (reference sequence). CDR3 nucleotide sequence: TGTGCCAGTAGTACCGACTGGAGCTCTGGAAACACCATATATTTT. This translates into CASSTDWSSGNTIYF.

V gene TRBV27 combines with J gene TRBJ2-1; 7 nucleotides line up with TRBD2. Germline assignment: CDR1 MNHEY and CDR2 SMNVEV (reference sequence). The CDR3 is 16 amino acids. The junction had 6 bases not matched to a gene; V was cut back by 3 bases and J by 1 base. CDR3 nucleotides: TGTGCCAGCAGTTTGTTCCGCGGGGGATCCTACAATGAGCAGTTCTTC. Protein sequence: CASSLFRGGSYNEQFF.